This TCR beta chain was sequenced in a study of CD8+CD57+ T cells in acquired aplastic anemia. General study results and limits: The same twenty-nine CD8+ CDR3 sequences occurred in patients and in controls. Patient and control CD8+ Simpson's diversity was not significantly different.

This clonotype was observed a handful of times. Antigen: not known. Profiling of TCR beta VDJ combinations and CDR3 sequences used genomic DNA as template. TCRdb independently ran MiXCR on the reads; one entry per CDR3 protein. The profile covers around 170,000 distinct CDR3 sequences, with 50% to 75% appearing a single time and around 45% taken by the ten largest. CDR3 size: 11 residues. Germline CDR1 is DFQATT and CDR2 is SNEGSKA (reference sequence). With 6 bases removed from V and 1 base from J, the gap between germline ends came to 6 bases. The sequenced sample consisted of sorted CD4+, CD8+, or CD8+CD57+ T cells (not recorded which) from PBMCs. The sequence came from a human donor in good health. V gene TRBV20-1 combines with J gene TRBJ1-1, with D perhaps TRBD1 (6 bases). CDR3 loop: CSAGANTEAFF. The CDR3 DNA follows: TGCAGTGCGGGGGCGAACACTGAAGCTTTCTTT.